A single T cell receptor beta chain is shown here with its context. This entry belongs to a study of T-cell reconstitution after alpha-beta-depleted transplantation in children. Per the germline V gene, CDR1 is KGHSY and CDR2 is FQNENV. The length of the CDR3 is 14 residues. Deletions cut 1 base from V and 5 bases from J, with 12 bases between. This sample's TCRbeta library carried unique molecular identifier barcodes. One entry per CDR3 protein results from TCRdb running MiXCR on the PCR reads. Of some 600,000 distinct CDR3 sequences in the sample, approximately 17% were seen once. The chain has TRBV16 and TRBJ2-7; D is tentatively TRBD1 or TRBD2 (5 bases each). The clonotype was recovered from a human donor who donated a stem cell graft to a child with acute myeloid leukemia. Sequences were derived from PBMCs from the stem cell graft donor, sampled from the stem cell graft. CDR3 amino acids: CASSQLGVSNEQYV. CDR3 DNA sequence: TGTGCCAGCAGCCAATTGGGGGTTAGTAACGAGCAGTACGTC.